Listed here are 20 T cell receptor beta chains from one sample, sequenced in a study of blood T cell repertoires in COVID-19. TCRdb's copy holds only in-frame clones and misses some; the assay was immunoSEQ multiplex PCR. The sample records roughly 80,000 clones, around 85% being singletons. The source material was peripheral blood. These receptor sequences come from a woman older than 75 with active or convalescent COVID-19.

The gene calls are TRBV3-1 (or the pseudogene TRBV3-2) and TRBJ2-1; 9 nucleotides agree with TRBD2. Germline lookup yields CDR1 LGHDT and CDR2 YNNKEL (reference sequence). The CDR3 is 16 amino acids. The ends lost 1 base at V and 7 bases at J; junction bases unmatched: 8. As DNA, the CDR3 is TGTGCCAGCAGCCAAGCTCTAGCGGGGATTCGTAATGAGCAGTTCTTC. It is translated as CASSQALAGIRNEQFF.

The rearrangement uses TRBV11-2 and TRBJ2-5, with 9 bases that match TRBD2. The V and J ends lost 2 bases and 1 base, in that order; junction bases with no gene match: 5. The CDR3 sequence is 16 residues long. Germline V lookup: CDR1 SGHAT, CDR2 FQNNGV. CDR3 nucleotide sequence: TGTGCCAGCAGCTTAACGCTAGCGGGGCTCCAAGAGACCCAGTACTTC. Its protein is CASSLTLAGLQETQYF.

About this clone: The sample carries other DNA sequences with the same CDR3. The V and J genes are TRBV7-9 and TRBJ1-5; the D gene is possibly TRBD1 (5 bases). Germline V gene data show CDR1 as SEHNR and CDR2 as FQNEAQ (reference sequence). Trimming took 1 base from V and 6 from J, leaving 7 bases between them. The CDR3 runs to 13 residues. The CDR3 sequence: CASSLGGGQPQHF. The CDR3 nucleotides read TGTGCCAGCAGCTTAGGGGGGGGTCAGCCCCAGCATTTT.

V usage is TRBV20-1 and J usage is TRBJ2-7; tentatively, D is TRBD2 (5 bases). The CDR3 runs to 10 residues. The germline V gene encodes CDR1 DFQATT and CDR2 SNEGSKA (reference sequence). V gave up 6 bases and J gave up 7 bases, with 10 bases separating them. Here the CDR3 DNA reads TGCAGTGCCCGTGAGGGTGAGCAGTACTTC. It specifies CSAREGEQYF.

This clone was picked up one time. The chain joins TRBV7-9 to TRBJ2-5; possibly TRBD1 for D (7 bases). Germline V lookup: CDR1 SEHNR, CDR2 FQNEAQ (reference sequence). Trimming removed 4 bases from V and 5 bases from J, with 11 bases in between. This CDR3 spans 13 amino acids. CDR3 DNA sequence: TGTGCCAGCAGCTCATCAGGGGGGGAGACCCAGTACTTC. Translated, it gives CASSSSGGETQYF.

The rearrangement uses TRBV5-1 and TRBJ1-3, with 11 bases aligning to TRBD1. This CDR3 region has 16 residues. Looked up from germline, CDR1 is SGHRS and CDR2 is YFSETQ. V dropped 0 bases and J dropped 2; count of bases not matched to a gene: 1. CDR3 sequence (DNA): TGCGCCAGCAGCTTGGAGGGACAGGGGGCTGGAAACACCATATATTTT. Translating it yields CASSLEGQGAGNTIYF.

This chain uses TRBV19 with TRBJ1-5; D not resolved. Trimming stripped 0 bases from V and 5 bases from J, with 11 bases between. The CDR3 length is 15 residues. From germline, CDR1 is LNHDA and CDR2 SQIVND (reference sequence). The CDR3 loop is CASSIEAADYQPQHF. CDR3 coding DNA: TGTGCCAGTAGTATAGAGGCGGCAGATTATCAGCCCCAGCATTTT. Full variable domain (remainder filled in from reference TRBV19 and TRBJ1-5): DGGITQSPKYLFRKEGQNVTLSCEQNLNHDAMYWYRQDPGQGLRLIYYSQIVNDFQKGDIAEGYSVSREKKESFPLTVTSAQKNPTAFYLCASSIEAADYQPQHFGDGTRLSIL.

The rearrangement uses TRBV27 and TRBJ2-1; maybe TRBD1 (6 bases). Germline V CDR1 and CDR2: MNHEY, SMNVEV (reference sequence). Trimming stripped 2 bases from V and 9 bases from J, with 20 bases between. This CDR3 contains 16 residues. The CDR3 DNA sequence: TGTGCCAGCAGTTTAATGATACCCAGGGGATTGGGTGAGCAGTTCTTC. Its protein product is CASSLMIPRGLGEQFF.

The chain combines TRBV7-2 with TRBJ1-3, with TRBD1 matching over 7 bases. CDR3 size: 17 residues. The germline CDR1 and CDR2 sequences are SGHTA and FQGNSA. Trimming cost V 1 base and J 2 bases; bases outside gene matches: 8. The CDR3 is CASSLVGTGAAGNTIYF. The DNA of the CDR3 is TGTGCCAGCAGCTTAGTCGGTACAGGGGCAGCTGGAAACACCATATATTTT.

The chain has TRBV19 and TRBJ1-2; 7 bases map to TRBD1. Germline CDR1 LNHDA, CDR2 SQIVND (reference sequence). This CDR3 has 16 residues. Trimming cost V 3 bases and J 8 bases; bases outside gene matches: 15. The CDR3 DNA follows: TGTGCCAGTAGTATTGGCGGAGGACAGGCCCCTAGGGGCTACACCTTC. It yields the protein CASSIGGGQAPRGYTF.

This clone was detected only once. V is TRBV6-5 and J is TRBJ1-1; TRBD1 agrees at 7 bases. Germline V gives CDR1 MNHEY, CDR2 SVGAGI. The CDR3 is made up of 13 amino acids. J lost 6 bases, V lost 6 bases, and 7 bases had no gene match. CDR3: CASRLTGSPEAFF. The CDR3, as DNA: TGTGCCAGCAGGTTGACAGGGAGTCCTGAAGCTTTCTTT.

The gene calls are TRBV6-5 and TRBJ2-2; TRBD1 matches 7 bases. CDR3 size: 15 residues. The trim removed 7 bases at V and 0 bases at J, leaving 5 bases unmatched. Germline CDR1 is MNHEY and CDR2 is SVGAGI. The CDR3 DNA reads TGTGCCAGCATGTACGGGACAGCGAACACCGGGGAGCTGTTTTTT. Residues: CASMYGTANTGELFF.

The rearrangement uses TRBV6-5 and TRBJ2-1, with D perhaps matching TRBD1 (6 bases). V shed 6 bases and J shed 1 base, with 7 bases lying between them. Germline values: CDR1 MNHEY, CDR2 SVGAGI. The CDR3 contains 13 residues. The DNA of the CDR3 is TGTGCCAGCAGACAGGGATCCTACAATGAGCAGTTCTTC. This gives the protein CASRQGSYNEQFF.

The chain recombines TRBV2 with TRBJ1-1; perhaps TRBD1 as D (5 bases). The CDR3 is made up of 15 amino acids. V was pared by 6 bases and J by 0 bases, with 14 bases between. Per the germline V gene, CDR1 is SNHLY and CDR2 is FYNNEI. CDR3 in DNA: TGTGCCAGCAGCGTGGCGGGGCCACTGAACACTGAAGCTTTCTTT. Residues: CASSVAGPLNTEAFF.

The chain carries TRBV9 and TRBJ2-1, with 7 bases identical to TRBD2. The germline gives CDR1 SGDLS, CDR2 YYNGEE. The CDR3 is made up of 11 amino acids. Germline trimming cut 3 bases from V and 9 bases from J; bases unmatched to any gene: 0. The CDR3 sequence is CASSGEGEQFF. In nucleotides, the CDR3 is TGTGCCAGCAGCGGGGAGGGTGAGCAGTTCTTC. Combining the CDR3 with reference TRBV9 and TRBJ2-1 gives the whole variable domain DSGVTQTPKHLITATGQRVTLRCSPRSGDLSVYWYQQSLDQGLQFLIQYYNGEERAKGNILERFSAQQFPDLHSELNLSSLELGDSALYFCASSGEGEQFFGPGTRLTVL.

This sequence joins TRBV6-2 or TRBV6-3 and TRBJ1-5; possible D gene TRBD1, 5 bases. The CDR3 sequence is 16 residues long. V was trimmed by 2 bases and J by 2 bases, leaving 13 bases between them. The V gene's germline CDR1 is MNHEY and CDR2 SVGEGT. CDR3 amino acids: CASSYVTPGRNQPQHF. The CDR3 DNA reads TGTGCCAGCAGTTACGTTACCCCAGGGCGCAATCAGCCCCAGCATTTT.

The gene calls are TRBV6-1 and TRBJ1-2, with 8 bases fitting TRBD1. The junction had 6 bases not matched to a gene; V was cut back by 1 base and J by 5 bases. The CDR3 has 15 residues. The germline gives CDR1 MNHNS, CDR2 SASEGT. DNA for the CDR3: TGTGCCAGCAGTGAAGTGGACAGGGTGGGGTATGGCTACACCTTC. Translation: CASSEVDRVGYGYTF.

This clone has just a few counts. The gene calls are TRBV27 and TRBJ2-7; D is possibly TRBD1 (6 bases). Trimming stripped 1 base from V and 1 base from J, with 17 bases between. The CDR3 consists of 17 residues. Per germline, CDR1 MNHEY and CDR2 SMNVEV (reference sequence). CDR3 protein: CASSLWTDTGVSYEQYF. Here the CDR3 DNA reads TGTGCCAGCAGTTTATGGACAGACACAGGTGTTTCCTACGAGCAGTACTTC.

The chain carries TRBV19 and TRBJ2-1, with a possible D match to TRBD2 (6 bases). CDR1 is LNHDA, CDR2 SQIVND, per germline (reference sequence). V dropped 5 bases and J dropped 7 bases, with 21 bases sitting between them. There are 16 residues in the CDR3. The chain's CDR3 is CASSVGGGPRGNEQFF. DNA of the CDR3: TGTGCCAGTAGTGTTGGAGGAGGGCCCCGAGGGAATGAGCAGTTCTTC. The full variable domain, with the rest looked up from reference TRBV19 and TRBJ2-1, is DGGITQSPKYLFRKEGQNVTLSCEQNLNHDAMYWYRQDPGQGLRLIYYSQIVNDFQKGDIAEGYSVSREKKESFPLTVTSAQKNPTAFYLCASSVGGGPRGNEQFFGPGTRLTVL.

V is TRBV30 and J is TRBJ1-2; D call uncertain. V lost 0 bases and J 6 bases, leaving 11 bases between the germline ends. This CDR3 spans 13 amino acids. Germline V gene sequence: CDR1 GTSNPN, CDR2 SVGIG (reference sequence). The CDR3 nucleotides are TGTGCCTGGAGTGTTGACAAATGGGATGGCTACACCTTC. This codes for CAWSVDKWDGYTF.